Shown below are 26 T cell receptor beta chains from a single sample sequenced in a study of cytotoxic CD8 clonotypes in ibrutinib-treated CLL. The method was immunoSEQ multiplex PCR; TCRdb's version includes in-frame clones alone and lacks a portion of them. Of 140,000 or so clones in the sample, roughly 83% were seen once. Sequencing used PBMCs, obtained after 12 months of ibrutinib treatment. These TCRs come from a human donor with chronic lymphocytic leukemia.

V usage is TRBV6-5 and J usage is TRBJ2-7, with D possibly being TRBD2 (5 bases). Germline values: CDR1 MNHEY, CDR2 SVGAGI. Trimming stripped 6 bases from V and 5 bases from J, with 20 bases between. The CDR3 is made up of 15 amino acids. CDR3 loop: CASSQGRGIPHEQYF. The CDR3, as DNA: TGTGCCAGCAGCCAAGGTCGAGGGATTCCCCACGAGCAGTACTTC.

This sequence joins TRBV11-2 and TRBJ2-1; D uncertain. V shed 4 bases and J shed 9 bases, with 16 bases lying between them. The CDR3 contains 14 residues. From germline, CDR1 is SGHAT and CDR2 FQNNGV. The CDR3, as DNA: TGTGCCAGCAGCTCACCTCTAGATTTTTTTGAGCAGTTCTTC. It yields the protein CASSSPLDFFEQFF.

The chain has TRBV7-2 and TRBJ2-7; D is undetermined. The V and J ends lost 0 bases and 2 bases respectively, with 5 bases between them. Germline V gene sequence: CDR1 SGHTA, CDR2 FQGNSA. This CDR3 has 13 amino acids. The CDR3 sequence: CASSLAGTYEQYF. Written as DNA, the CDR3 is TGTGCCAGCAGCTTAGCGGGTACCTACGAGCAGTACTTC.

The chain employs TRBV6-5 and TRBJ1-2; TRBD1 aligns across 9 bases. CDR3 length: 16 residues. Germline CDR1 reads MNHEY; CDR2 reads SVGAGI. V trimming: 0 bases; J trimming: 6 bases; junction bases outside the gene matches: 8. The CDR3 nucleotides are TGTGCCAGCAGTTACTCGTCCGAGGGGACAGGGCATGGCTACACCTTC. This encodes CASSYSSEGTGHGYTF.

CDR3 in amino acids: CASSITGLDSYEQYF. DNA of the CDR3: TGTGCCAGTAGTATAACAGGCCTAGATTCCTACGAGCAGTACTTC. The genes are TRBV19 and TRBJ2-7; TRBD1 is a possible D gene (5 bases). V was shortened by 2 bases and J by 1 base, with 12 bases between the two germline ends. Per germline, CDR1 LNHDA and CDR2 SQIVND (reference sequence). The CDR3 length is 15 residues.

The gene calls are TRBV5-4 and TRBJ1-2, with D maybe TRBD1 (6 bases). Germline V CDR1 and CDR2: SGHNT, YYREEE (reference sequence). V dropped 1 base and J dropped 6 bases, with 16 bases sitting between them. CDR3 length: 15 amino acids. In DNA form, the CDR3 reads TGTGCCAGCAGCTTGCGTTGGGGGGCTACGGATGGCTACACCTTC. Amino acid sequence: CASSLRWGATDGYTF.

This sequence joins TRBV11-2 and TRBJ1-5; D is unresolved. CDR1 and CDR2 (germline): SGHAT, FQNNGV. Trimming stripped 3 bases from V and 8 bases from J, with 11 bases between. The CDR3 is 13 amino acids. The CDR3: CASSFNAREPQHF. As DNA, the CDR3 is TGTGCCAGCAGCTTTAACGCAAGGGAGCCCCAGCATTTT.

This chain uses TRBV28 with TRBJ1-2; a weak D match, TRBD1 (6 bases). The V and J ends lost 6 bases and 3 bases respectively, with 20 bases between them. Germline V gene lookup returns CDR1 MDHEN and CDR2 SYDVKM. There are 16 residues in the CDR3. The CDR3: CASSELLNGGHYGYTF. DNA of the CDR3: TGTGCCAGCAGCGAACTTTTAAATGGGGGGCACTATGGCTACACCTTC.

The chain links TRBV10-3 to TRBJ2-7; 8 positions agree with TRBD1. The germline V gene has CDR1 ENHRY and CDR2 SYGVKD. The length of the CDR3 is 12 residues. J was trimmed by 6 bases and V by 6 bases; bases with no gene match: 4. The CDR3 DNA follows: TGTGCCATCAGGGAAACAGGGGGCGAGCAGTACTTC. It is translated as CAIRETGGEQYF.

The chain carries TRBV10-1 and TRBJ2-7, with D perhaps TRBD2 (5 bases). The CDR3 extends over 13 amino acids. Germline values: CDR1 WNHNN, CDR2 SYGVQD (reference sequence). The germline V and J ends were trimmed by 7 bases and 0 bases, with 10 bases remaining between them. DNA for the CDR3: TGCGCCAGCACGGAGGACGACTCCTACGAGCAGTACTTC. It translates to CASTEDDSYEQYF.

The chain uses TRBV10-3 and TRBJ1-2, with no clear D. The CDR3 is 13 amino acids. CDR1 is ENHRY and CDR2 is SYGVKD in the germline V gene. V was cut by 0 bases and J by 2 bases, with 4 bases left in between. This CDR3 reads CAISESNNYGYTF. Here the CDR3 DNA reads TGTGCCATCAGTGAGTCGAACAACTATGGCTACACCTTC.

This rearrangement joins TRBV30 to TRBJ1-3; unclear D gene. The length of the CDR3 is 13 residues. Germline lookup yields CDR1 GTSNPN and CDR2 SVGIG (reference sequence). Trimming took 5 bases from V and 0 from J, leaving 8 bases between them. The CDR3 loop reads CAWSKRSGNTIYF. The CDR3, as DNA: TGTGCCTGGTCGAAACGCTCTGGAAACACCATATATTTT. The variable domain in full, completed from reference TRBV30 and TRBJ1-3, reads SQTIHQWPATLVQPVGSPLSLECTVEGTSNPNLYWYRQAAGRGLQLLFYSVGIGQISSEVPQNLSASRPQDRQFILSSKKLLLSDSGFYLCAWSKRSGNTIYFGEGSWLTVV.

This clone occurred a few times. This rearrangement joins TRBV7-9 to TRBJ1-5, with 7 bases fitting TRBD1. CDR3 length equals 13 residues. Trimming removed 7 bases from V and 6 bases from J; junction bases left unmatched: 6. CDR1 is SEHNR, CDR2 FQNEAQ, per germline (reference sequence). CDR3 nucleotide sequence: TGTGCCAGCACCACAGGGGAGGGTCAGCCCCAGCATTTT. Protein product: CASTTGEGQPQHF.

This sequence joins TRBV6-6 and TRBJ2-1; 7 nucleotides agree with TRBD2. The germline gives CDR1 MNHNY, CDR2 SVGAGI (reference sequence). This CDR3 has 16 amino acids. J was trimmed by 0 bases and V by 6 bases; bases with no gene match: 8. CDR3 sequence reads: CASRRGRGSSYNEQFF. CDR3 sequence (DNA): TGTGCCAGCAGACGCGGGCGGGGGAGCTCCTACAATGAGCAGTTCTTC.

The CDR3, as DNA: TGTGCCAGCAGCCTAGCGTCGAGCACAGATACGCAGTATTTT. Residues: CASSLASSTDTQYF. The chain recombines TRBV11-3 with TRBJ2-3; possibly TRBD2 for D (6 bases). Germline-derived CDR1 and CDR2 are SGHNT and YENEEA. The CDR3 covers 14 residues. The V end lost 5 bases, the J end lost 0 bases, and 9 bases lay between the germline ends.

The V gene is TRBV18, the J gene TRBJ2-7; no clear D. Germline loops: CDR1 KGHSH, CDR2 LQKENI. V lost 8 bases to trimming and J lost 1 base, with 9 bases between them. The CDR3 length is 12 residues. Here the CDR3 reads CASPNQSYEQYF. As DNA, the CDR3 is TGTGCCAGCCCCAACCAATCCTACGAGCAGTACTTC.

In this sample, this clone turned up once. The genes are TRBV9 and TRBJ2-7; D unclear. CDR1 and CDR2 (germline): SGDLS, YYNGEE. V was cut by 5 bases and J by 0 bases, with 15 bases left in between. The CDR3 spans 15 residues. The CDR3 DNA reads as TGTGCCAGCAGTCGCAACCCGACCAACTCCTACGAGCAGTACTTC. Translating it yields CASSRNPTNSYEQYF.

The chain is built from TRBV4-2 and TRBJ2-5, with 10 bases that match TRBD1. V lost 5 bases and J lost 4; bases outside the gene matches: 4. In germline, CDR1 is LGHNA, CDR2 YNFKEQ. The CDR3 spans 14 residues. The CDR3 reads CASSDRGRGETQYF. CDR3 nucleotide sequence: TGTGCCAGCAGCGACAGGGGGCGCGGAGAGACCCAGTACTTC.

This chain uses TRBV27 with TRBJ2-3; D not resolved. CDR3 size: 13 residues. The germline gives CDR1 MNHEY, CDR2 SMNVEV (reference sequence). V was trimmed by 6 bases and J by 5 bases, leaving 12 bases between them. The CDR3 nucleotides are TGTGCCAGCAGGGATAAGGGTCGAGATACGCAGTATTTT. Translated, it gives CASRDKGRDTQYF.

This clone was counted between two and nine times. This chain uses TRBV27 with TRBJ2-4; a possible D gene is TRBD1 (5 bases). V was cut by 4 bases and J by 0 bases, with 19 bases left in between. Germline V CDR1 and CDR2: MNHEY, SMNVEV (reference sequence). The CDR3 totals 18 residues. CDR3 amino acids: CASSSLTGSALAKNIQYF. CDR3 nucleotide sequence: TGTGCCAGCAGTTCCCTCACAGGCAGTGCCCTAGCCAAAAACATTCAGTACTTC.

The CDR3 nucleotides are TGTGCCAGTAGTATCCGGGACAGGGTAGGTAATGAGCAGTTCTTC. As protein: CASSIRDRVGNEQFF. The chain joins TRBV19 to TRBJ2-1; 9 bases align to TRBD1. The trim removed 3 bases at V and 7 bases at J, leaving 7 bases unmatched. The CDR3 length is 15 residues. Germline CDR1 reads LNHDA; CDR2 reads SQIVND (reference sequence).

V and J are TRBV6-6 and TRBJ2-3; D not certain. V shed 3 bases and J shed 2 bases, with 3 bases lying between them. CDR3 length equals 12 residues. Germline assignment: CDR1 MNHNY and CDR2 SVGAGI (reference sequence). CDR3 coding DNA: TGTGCCAGCAGTTATTTCACAGATACGCAGTATTTT. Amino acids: CASSYFTDTQYF.

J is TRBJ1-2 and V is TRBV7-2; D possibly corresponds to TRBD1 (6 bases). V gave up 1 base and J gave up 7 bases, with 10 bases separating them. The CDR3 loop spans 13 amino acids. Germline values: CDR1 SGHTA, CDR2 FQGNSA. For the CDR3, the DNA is TGTGCCAGCAGCTTAGTGGGGGCGGGTGGCTACACCTTC. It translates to CASSLVGAGGYTF. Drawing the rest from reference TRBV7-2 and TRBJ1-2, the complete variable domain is GAGVSQSPSNKVTEKGKDVELRCDPISGHTALYWYRQSLGQGLEFLIYFQGNSAPDKSGLPSDRFSAERTGGSVSTLTIQRTQQEDSAVYLCASSLVGAGGYTFGSGTRLTVV.

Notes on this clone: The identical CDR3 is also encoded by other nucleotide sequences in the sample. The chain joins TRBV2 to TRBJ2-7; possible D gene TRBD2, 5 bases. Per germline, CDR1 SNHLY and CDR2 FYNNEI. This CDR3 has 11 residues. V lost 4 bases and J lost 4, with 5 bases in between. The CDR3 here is CASSGRYEQYF. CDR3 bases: TGTGCCAGCAGTGGGAGGTACGAGCAGTACTTC.

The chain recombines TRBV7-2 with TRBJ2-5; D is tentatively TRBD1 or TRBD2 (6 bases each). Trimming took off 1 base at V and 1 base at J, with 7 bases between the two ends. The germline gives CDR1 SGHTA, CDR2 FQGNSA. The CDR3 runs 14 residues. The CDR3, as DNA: TGTGCCAGCAGCTTAGGGGGGGCCCAAGAGACCCAGTACTTC. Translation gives CASSLGGAQETQYF.

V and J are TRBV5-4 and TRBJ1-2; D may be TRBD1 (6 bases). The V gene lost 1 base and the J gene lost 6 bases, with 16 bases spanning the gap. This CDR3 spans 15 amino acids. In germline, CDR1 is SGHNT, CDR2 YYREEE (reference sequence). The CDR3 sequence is CASSLKRGSEDGYTF. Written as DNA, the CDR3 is TGTGCCAGCAGCTTGAAGAGGGGGTCGGAGGATGGCTACACCTTC. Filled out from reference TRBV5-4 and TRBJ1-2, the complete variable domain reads ETGVTQSPTHLIKTRGQQVTLRCSSQSGHNTVSWYQQALGQGPQFIFQYYREEENGRGNFPPRFSGLQFPNYSSELNVNALELDDSALYLCASSLKRGSEDGYTFGSGTRLTVV.